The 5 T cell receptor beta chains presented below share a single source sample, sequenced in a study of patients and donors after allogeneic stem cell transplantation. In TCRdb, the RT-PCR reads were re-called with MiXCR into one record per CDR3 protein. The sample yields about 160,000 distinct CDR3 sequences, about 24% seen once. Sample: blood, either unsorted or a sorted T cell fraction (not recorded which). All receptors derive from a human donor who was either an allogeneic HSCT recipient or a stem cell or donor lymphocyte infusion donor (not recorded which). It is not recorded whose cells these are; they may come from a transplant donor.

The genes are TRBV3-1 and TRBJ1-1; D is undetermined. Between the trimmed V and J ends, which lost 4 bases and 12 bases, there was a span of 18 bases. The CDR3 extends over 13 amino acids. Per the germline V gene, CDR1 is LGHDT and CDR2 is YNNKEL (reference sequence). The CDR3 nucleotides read TGTGCCAGCAGCCCGATGGACGCGGGGTTAACTTTCTTT. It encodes CASSPMDAGLTFF.

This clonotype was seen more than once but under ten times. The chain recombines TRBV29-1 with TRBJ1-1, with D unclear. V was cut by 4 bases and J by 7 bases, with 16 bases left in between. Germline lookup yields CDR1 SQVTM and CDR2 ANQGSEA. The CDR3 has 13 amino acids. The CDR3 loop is CSVVTTLKSEAFF. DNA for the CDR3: TGCAGCGTTGTTACTACCCTAAAGAGTGAAGCTTTCTTT.

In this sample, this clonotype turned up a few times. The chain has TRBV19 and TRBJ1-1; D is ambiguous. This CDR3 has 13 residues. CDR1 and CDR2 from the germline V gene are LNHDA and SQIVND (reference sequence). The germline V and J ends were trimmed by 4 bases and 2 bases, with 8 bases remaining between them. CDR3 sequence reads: CASSTDLNTEAFF. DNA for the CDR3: TGTGCCAGTAGTACTGACCTAAACACTGAAGCTTTCTTT.

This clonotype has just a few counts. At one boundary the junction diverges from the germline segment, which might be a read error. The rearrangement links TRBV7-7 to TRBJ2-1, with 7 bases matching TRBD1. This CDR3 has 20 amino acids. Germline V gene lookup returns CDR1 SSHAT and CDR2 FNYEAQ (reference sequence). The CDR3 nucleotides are TGTGCTAGCAGCTTAGGCCCGATCTATTCGGGACAGACCGTCCAATGGGAGCAGTTCTTC. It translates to CASSLGPIYSGQTVQWEQFF.

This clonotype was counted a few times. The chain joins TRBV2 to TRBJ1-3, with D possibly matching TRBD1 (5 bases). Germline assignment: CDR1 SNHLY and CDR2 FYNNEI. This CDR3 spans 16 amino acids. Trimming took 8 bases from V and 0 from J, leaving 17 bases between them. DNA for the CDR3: TGTGCCAGCGTTTGGACACCGGTTGACTCTGGAAACACCATATATTTT. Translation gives CASVWTPVDSGNTIYF.